The present T cell receptor beta chain was sequenced within a study of cytomegalovirus exposure and HLA in healthy donors. Researchers ran the PCR with 60 Vbeta and 13 Jbeta primers. Data came from immunoSEQ multiplex PCR; TCRdb stores just in-frame clones and leaves some out. Seen here are around 160,000 clones, approximately 85% observed once, and the top ten hold roughly 9.3%. CDR1 is SGHDT and CDR2 is YYEEEE in the germline V gene. Deletions cut 4 bases from V and 1 base from J, with 11 bases between. This CDR3 region has 14 residues. This clone was recorded a few times. Specimen: PBMCs. The chain employs TRBV5-6 and TRBJ1-1; possible D gene TRBD1, 6 bases. This sequence originates from a man younger than 35 in good health and CMV-seropositive. The CDR3 DNA reads TGTGCCAGCAGCAAGCAACAGGGGAACACTGAAGCTTTCTTT. Its translation: CASSKQQGNTEAFF.